This TCR beta chain appears in the sequencing data of a study of cytomegalovirus exposure and HLA in healthy donors. Across the study: A subsequent analysis stated that the approximately 120 validation repertoires were run on the same platform as the roughly 700 first-cohort repertoires.

General study results and limits: Investigators reported more than 150 TCR beta chains as tied to cytomegalovirus. It was confirmed in vitro that a few of the CMV-associated chains were specific for CMV antigens. High sensitivity and specificity were reportedly achieved when the classifier diagnosed cytomegalovirus status.

Per the germline V gene, CDR1 is SNHLY and CDR2 is FYNNEI. This CDR3 is built from 14 residues. V was shortened by 5 bases and J by 1 base, with 10 bases between the two germline ends. Method: immunoSEQ multiplex PCR; TCRdb's copy keeps in-frame clones and lacks some. The data show 70,000 to 75,000 clones, approximately 94% seen once. Of note for this clone: Its antigen is unknown.

The receptor was derived from a woman younger than 30 in good health and CMV-seronegative. The source material was PBMCs. V is TRBV2 and J is TRBJ2-3; D might be TRBD1 (6 bases). CDR3 DNA: TGTGCCAGCAGTTTTGGGACACGCACAGATACGCAGTATTTT. It codes for CASSFGTRTDTQYF.